The 12 T cell receptor beta chains below all came from one sample that was sequenced in a study of blood T cell repertoires in COVID-19. TCRdb keeps only in-frame clones here, not all; method: immunoSEQ multiplex PCR. The sample lists about 350,000 clones, about 90% seen once, with 0.95% to 1.1% in the top ten. Input material: PBMCs or T cells enriched from blood (not recorded which). Every receptor here comes from a woman aged 30 to 39 who had been exposed to COVID-19.

The chain recombines TRBV11-3 with TRBJ2-1; weak D call: TRBD2 (7 bases). With 0 bases removed from V and 8 bases from J, the gap between germline ends came to 20 bases. Germline values: CDR1 SGHNT, CDR2 YENEEA. The CDR3 length is 17 residues. CDR3 protein: CASSLDLFGGRRYEQFF. DNA of the CDR3: TGTGCCAGCAGCTTAGACTTATTCGGGGGGCGGAGATATGAGCAGTTCTTC.

The count of this clone is one. V is TRBV28 and J is TRBJ1-2; 7 nucleotides match TRBD1. The CDR3 totals 12 residues. Germline V gene lookup returns CDR1 MDHEN and CDR2 SYDVKM. V lost 8 bases to trimming and J lost 4 bases; unmatched junction nucleotides: 4. CDR3 loop: CASLGTVYGYTF. The CDR3, as DNA: TGTGCCAGCTTAGGGACAGTCTATGGCTACACCTTC.

The gene calls are TRBV12-3 or TRBV12-4 and TRBJ1-2, with 8 nucleotides matching TRBD1. V was clipped by 8 bases and J by 2 bases; unmatched bases: 4. This CDR3 is built from 13 residues. This chain's CDR3 is CASLGQANYGYTF. CDR3 DNA sequence: TGTGCCAGCCTGGGACAGGCAAACTATGGCTACACCTTC.

This chain uses TRBV6-5 with TRBJ1-2, with TRBD1 matching over 9 bases. V shed 3 bases, J shed 4 bases, and the junction held 6 bases outside the gene matches. CDR1 MNHEY and CDR2 SVGAGI come from the germline V gene. This CDR3 spans 15 amino acids. CDR3 bases: TGTGCCAGCAGTTATCACGACAGGGGGGCCTATGGCTACACCTTC. Amino acid sequence: CASSYHDRGAYGYTF.

Comments on this clone: One end of the junction varies from germline; a read error may be responsible. The V call is TRBV7-9, the J call TRBJ1-1; D remains ambiguous. The germline CDR1 and CDR2 sequences are SEHNR and FQNEAQ (reference sequence). The CDR3 spans 15 residues. The CDR3 DNA sequence: TGTGCCAGCAGCCTAGCCGGGAGCATAAACACTGAAGCTTTCTTT. Residues: CASSLAGSINTEAFF.

V and J are TRBV27 and TRBJ1-6, with D possibly TRBD1 on 5 matching bases. The CDR3 has 13 amino acids. V shed 5 bases and J shed 8 bases, with 10 bases lying between them. From germline, CDR1 is MNHEY and CDR2 SMNVEV (reference sequence). Here the CDR3 DNA reads TGTGCCAGCAGTCCGACAGTCTATTCACCCCTCCACTTT. The encoded protein is CASSPTVYSPLHF.

The chain links TRBV18 to TRBJ2-3; 9 bases match TRBD2. This CDR3 has 15 residues. Germline-derived CDR1 and CDR2 are KGHSH and LQKENI. V gave up 6 bases and J gave up 11 bases; unmatched junction bases: 15. CDR3 region: CASSVSAGGPFEQYF. The CDR3 DNA follows: TGTGCCAGCTCTGTCTCAGCGGGAGGCCCTTTTGAGCAGTATTTT.

This clone showed up just once. The chain's CDR3 is CATTGTYEQYF. The CDR3 nucleotides are TGTGCCACCACAGGGACCTACGAGCAGTACTTC. The chain couples TRBV10-3 to TRBJ2-7; a possible D gene is TRBD1 (6 bases). Trimming removed 10 bases at V and 2 bases at J, with 9 bases between. Germline assignment: CDR1 ENHRY and CDR2 SYGVKD. There are 11 residues in the CDR3.

The chain joins TRBV6-5 to TRBJ2-3, with TRBD1 identical over 7 bases. J lost 6 bases, V lost 7 bases, and 4 bases had no gene match. Germline CDR1 and CDR2: MNHEY and SVGAGI. This CDR3 region has 12 residues. CDR3 region: CASTLDRDTQYF. The CDR3 DNA reads TGTGCCAGCACCTTGGACAGGGATACGCAGTATTTT.

Worth noting for this clone: Other DNA variants within this sample encode the same CDR3. The chain links TRBV7-9 to TRBJ2-5; D possibly corresponds to TRBD1 (7 bases). The CDR3 spans 13 residues. Trimming stripped 2 bases from V and 5 bases from J, with 9 bases between. The germline V gene encodes CDR1 SEHNR and CDR2 FQNEAQ (reference sequence). The CDR3 loop is CASSLPGGETQYF. CDR3 bases: TGTGCCAGCAGCTTACCAGGGGGGGAGACCCAGTACTTC.

V usage is TRBV19 and J usage is TRBJ1-5; no definite D call. Germline V gene data show CDR1 as LNHDA and CDR2 as SQIVND (reference sequence). V was clipped by 7 bases and J by 2 bases, with 24 bases between them. The CDR3 is made up of 18 amino acids. CDR3: CASNPPMGSPLGNQPQHF. The CDR3, as DNA: TGTGCCAGTAACCCCCCAATGGGCAGTCCTCTTGGCAATCAGCCCCAGCATTTT.

The chain recombines TRBV28 with TRBJ1-3; a possible D gene is TRBD1 (5 bases). This CDR3 has 15 residues. With 3 bases removed from V and 0 bases from J, the gap between germline ends came to 9 bases. The germline gives CDR1 MDHEN, CDR2 SYDVKM. This CDR3 reads CASSLEGASGNTIYF. The CDR3 DNA is TGTGCCAGCAGTTTGGAAGGGGCCTCTGGAAACACCATATATTTT.